The rows below give T cell receptor beta chains drawn from one sample of a study of control samples from healthy donors and cancer patients. Method: immunoSEQ multiplex PCR; TCRdb's copy keeps in-frame clones and lacks some. Found here are around 82,000 clones, about 90% of them singletons; the top ten hold around 18%. The sequencing input was blood. These receptors all come from a man aged 50 to 59 in good health. Both conserved end residues are part of each CDR3. Each record gives: J gene, V gene, clone size, D gene, CDR3 protein, CDR3 DNA. D genes are given only for firm matches. Rows give clone size only sometimes, using once, few, many, or a class for an expanded clone.

J gene: TRBJ1-3; V gene: TRBV7-9; clone size: NA; D gene: TRBD1; CDR3 protein: CASSPGQSGNTIYF; CDR3 DNA: TGTGCCAGCAGCCCGGGACAGTCTGGAAACACCATATATTTT
J gene: TRBJ1-2; V gene: TRBV5-6; clone size: NA; D gene: TRBD1; CDR3 protein: CASSLDRGQIGYTF; CDR3 DNA: TGTGCCAGCAGCTTGGACAGGGGGCAGATTGGCTACACCTTC
J gene: TRBJ2-3; V gene: TRBV5-6; clone size: NA; D gene: TRBD2; CDR3 protein: CASSEGLAGGDTQYF; CDR3 DNA: TGTGCCAGCAGTGAGGGACTAGCGGGAGGAGATACGCAGTATTTT
J gene: TRBJ2-1; V gene: TRBV7-3; clone size: NA; D gene: NA; CDR3 protein: CASSAGSSYNEQFF; CDR3 DNA: TGTGCCAGCAGCGCAGGAAGCTCCTACAATGAGCAGTTCTTC
J gene: TRBJ1-1; V gene: TRBV2; clone size: NA; D gene: NA; CDR3 protein: CATEWGGDTEAFF; CDR3 DNA: TGTGCCACCGAGTGGGGGGGGGACACTGAAGCTTTCTTT
J gene: TRBJ1-4; V gene: TRBV25-1; clone size: NA; D gene: TRBD1; CDR3 protein: CASSESSQGEKLFF; CDR3 DNA: TGTGCCAGCAGTGAAAGCTCACAGGGGGAAAAACTGTTTTTT
J gene: TRBJ1-4; V gene: TRBV5-1; clone size: NA; D gene: TRBD1; CDR3 protein: CASSFDGTGGGEDEKLFF; CDR3 DNA: TGCGCCAGCAGCTTTGATGGGACAGGGGGCGGAGAGGATGAAAAACTGTTTTTT
J gene: TRBJ2-1; V gene: TRBV7-2; clone size: NA; D gene: TRBD2; CDR3 protein: CASSSKSGVPSSYNEQFF; CDR3 DNA: TGTGCCAGCAGCTCCAAAAGCGGGGTTCCAAGCTCCTACAATGAGCAGTTCTTC
J gene: TRBJ2-1; V gene: TRBV18; clone size: NA; D gene: TRBD1; CDR3 protein: CASSGQGYNEQFF; CDR3 DNA: TGTGCCAGCTCAGGACAGGGTTACAATGAGCAGTTCTTC
J gene: TRBJ1-2; V gene: TRBV5-1; clone size: NA; D gene: TRBD1; CDR3 protein: CATSPGGTGNYGYTF; CDR3 DNA: TGCGCCACCTCACCCGGCGGGACAGGGAACTATGGCTACACCTTC
J gene: TRBJ2-2; V gene: TRBV7-9; clone size: few; D gene: TRBD1; CDR3 protein: CANPGQDNTGELFF; CDR3 DNA: TGTGCCAACCCGGGACAGGATAACACCGGGGAGCTGTTTTTT
J gene: TRBJ1-2; V gene: TRBV7-2; clone size: few; D gene: TRBD1; CDR3 protein: CASSFDRGIVSRGYTF; CDR3 DNA: TGTGCCAGCAGTTTTGACAGGGGGATCGTTAGTCGGGGCTACACCTTC
J gene: TRBJ2-4; V gene: TRBV4-3; clone size: NA; D gene: NA; CDR3 protein: CASSQDLRQGGAKNIQYF; CDR3 DNA: TGCGCCAGCAGCCAAGATCTCAGGCAGGGGGGAGCCAAAAACATTCAGTACTTC
J gene: TRBJ1-2; V gene: TRBV28; clone size: NA; D gene: NA; CDR3 protein: CASIGQNYGYTF; CDR3 DNA: TGTGCCAGCATAGGGCAAAACTATGGCTACACCTTC
J gene: TRBJ2-7; V gene: TRBV7-2; clone size: NA; D gene: TRBD2; CDR3 protein: CASSLPPTSGREEQYF; CDR3 DNA: TGTGCCAGCAGCCTACCCCCGACTAGCGGGAGGGAGGAGCAGTACTTC
J gene: TRBJ1-3; V gene: TRBV7-2; clone size: NA; D gene: NA; CDR3 protein: CASAPPPGNTIYF; CDR3 DNA: TGTGCCAGTGCTCCCCCCCCTGGAAACACCATATATTTT
J gene: TRBJ1-6; V gene: TRBV30; clone size: few; D gene: TRBD1; CDR3 protein: CAWGQVNSPLHF; CDR3 DNA: TGTGCCTGGGGACAGGTGAATTCACCCCTCCACTTT
J gene: TRBJ2-3; V gene: TRBV10-1; clone size: NA; D gene: TRBD2; CDR3 protein: CASSESRLAVENTQYF; CDR3 DNA: TGCGCCAGCAGTGAGTCTCGGCTAGCGGTCGAGAATACGCAGTATTTT
J gene: TRBJ2-2; V gene: TRBV6-2/TRBV6-3; clone size: NA; D gene: NA; CDR3 protein: CASSYSWGKIAGELFF; CDR3 DNA: TGTGCCAGCAGTTACTCATGGGGGAAGATCGCCGGGGAGCTGTTTTTT
J gene: TRBJ2-1; V gene: TRBV4-3; clone size: NA; D gene: NA; CDR3 protein: CASSQDVAGIREQFF; CDR3 DNA: TGCGCCAGCAGCCAAGATGTCGCCGGCATTAGGGAGCAGTTCTTC
J gene: TRBJ1-2; V gene: TRBV24-1; clone size: NA; D gene: NA; CDR3 protein: CATSSDNGYTF; CDR3 DNA: TGTGCCACCTCCTCGGACAATGGCTACACCTTC
J gene: TRBJ2-3; V gene: TRBV6-1; clone size: NA; D gene: TRBD2; CDR3 protein: CASSEAASGSDTQYF; CDR3 DNA: TGTGCCAGCAGTGAAGCTGCTAGCGGGTCAGATACGCAGTATTTT
J gene: TRBJ2-3; V gene: TRBV4-2; clone size: NA; D gene: TRBD2; CDR3 protein: CASSQESGTSGGPDTQYF; CDR3 DNA: TGTGCCAGCAGCCAAGAATCCGGGACTAGCGGGGGACCAGATACGCAGTATTTT
J gene: TRBJ2-7; V gene: TRBV3-1/TRBV3-2; clone size: few; D gene: NA; CDR3 protein: CASRSSAPGEQYF; CDR3 DNA: TGTGCCAGCAGATCGTCCGCTCCGGGCGAGCAGTACTTC
J gene: TRBJ2-2; V gene: TRBV27; clone size: once; D gene: NA; CDR3 protein: CASSPLGRRPTGELFF; CDR3 DNA: TGTGCCAGCAGTCCTCTGGGGAGGAGACCCACCGGGGAGCTGTTTTTT
J gene: TRBJ2-5; V gene: TRBV5-1; clone size: few; D gene: NA; CDR3 protein: CASSSGSSKETQYF; CDR3 DNA: TGCGCCAGCAGCTCGGGTTCTAGCAAGGAGACCCAGTACTTC
J gene: TRBJ1-1; V gene: TRBV6-5; clone size: NA; D gene: NA; CDR3 protein: CASNGWGLGTEAFF; CDR3 DNA: TGTGCCAGCAACGGTTGGGGGTTGGGCACTGAAGCTTTCTTT
J gene: TRBJ1-1; V gene: TRBV6-4; clone size: NA; D gene: TRBD1; CDR3 protein: CASSVRQGDTEAFF; CDR3 DNA: TGTGCCAGCAGTGTCCGACAGGGGGACACTGAAGCTTTCTTT
J gene: TRBJ2-2; V gene: TRBV2; clone size: NA; D gene: TRBD2; CDR3 protein: CASRSSGGGTGELFF; CDR3 DNA: TGTGCCAGCCGCTCTAGCGGTGGGGGGACCGGGGAGCTGTTTTTT
J gene: TRBJ2-4; V gene: TRBV30; clone size: NA; D gene: NA; CDR3 protein: CAWSGVGALNIQYF; CDR3 DNA: TGTGCCTGGAGTGGGGTGGGAGCTTTAAACATTCAGTACTTC
J gene: TRBJ2-3; V gene: TRBV18; clone size: NA; D gene: NA; CDR3 protein: CASSPQGHAGDTQYF; CDR3 DNA: TGTGCCAGCTCACCACAAGGGCACGCTGGAGATACGCAGTATTTT
J gene: TRBJ1-1; V gene: TRBV9; clone size: NA; D gene: NA; CDR3 protein: CASRPGQSYTEAFF; CDR3 DNA: TGTGCCAGCAGACCAGGACAGTCTTACACTGAAGCTTTCTTT
J gene: TRBJ2-7; V gene: TRBV9; clone size: NA; D gene: NA; CDR3 protein: CASSGGTISYEQYF; CDR3 DNA: TGTGCCAGCAGCGGGGGGACAATTTCCTACGAGCAGTACTTC
J gene: TRBJ1-3; V gene: TRBV14; clone size: NA; D gene: NA; CDR3 protein: CATGDYSGNTIYF; CDR3 DNA: TGTGCCACCGGGGACTACTCTGGAAACACCATATATTTT
J gene: TRBJ1-2; V gene: TRBV6-5; clone size: once; D gene: NA; CDR3 protein: CASKPLDSYGYTF; CDR3 DNA: TGTGCCAGCAAACCCTTGGACAGCTATGGCTACACCTTC